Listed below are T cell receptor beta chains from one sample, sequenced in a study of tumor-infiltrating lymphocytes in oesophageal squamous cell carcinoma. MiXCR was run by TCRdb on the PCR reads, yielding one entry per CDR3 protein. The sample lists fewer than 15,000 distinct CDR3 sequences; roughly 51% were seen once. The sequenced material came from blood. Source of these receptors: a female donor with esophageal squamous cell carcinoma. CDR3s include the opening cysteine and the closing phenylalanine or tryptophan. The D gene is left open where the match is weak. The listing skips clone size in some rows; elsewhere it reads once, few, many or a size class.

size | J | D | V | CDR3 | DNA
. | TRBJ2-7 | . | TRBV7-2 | CASSLGVGQYF | TGTGCCAGCAGCTTGGGGGTTGGGCAGTACTTC
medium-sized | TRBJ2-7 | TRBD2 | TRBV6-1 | CASSSDSGNPHYGEQYF | TGTGCCAGCAGTTCCGATAGCGGGAACCCCCACTACGGCGAGCAGTACTTC
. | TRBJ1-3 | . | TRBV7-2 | CASSLAQAASGNTIYF | TGTGCCAGCAGCTTAGCTCAAGCGGCCTCTGGAAACACCATATATTTT
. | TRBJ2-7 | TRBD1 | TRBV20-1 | CSAPPGQPTYEQYF | TGCAGTGCTCCCCCGGGACAGCCAACCTACGAGCAGTACTTC
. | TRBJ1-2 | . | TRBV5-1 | CASSPGTFEWGYTF | TGCGCCAGCAGCCCGGGGACGTTCGAATGGGGCTACACCTTC
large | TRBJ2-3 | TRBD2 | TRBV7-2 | CASSTPGSSGRRDTQYF | TGTGCCAGCAGCACCCCAGGGTCTAGCGGGAGGAGGGATACGCAGTATTTT
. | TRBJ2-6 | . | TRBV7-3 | CASSFLPTSSGANVLTF | TGTGCCAGCAGCTTCCTACCTACCAGCTCTGGGGCCAACGTCCTGACTTTC
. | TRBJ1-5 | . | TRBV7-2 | CASTSQGISNQPQHF | TGTGCCAGCACTTCCCAGGGGATCAGCAATCAGCCCCAGCATTTT
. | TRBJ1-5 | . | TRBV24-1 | CATTSSGGF | TGTGCCACCACCTCTAGCGGGGGATTT
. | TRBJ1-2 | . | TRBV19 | CACASGESNYGYTF | TGTGCCTGCGCCTCAGGGGAATCTAACTATGGCTACACCTTC
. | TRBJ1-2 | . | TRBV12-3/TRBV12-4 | CASTTETARGYTF | TGTGCCAGCACCACCGAGACAGCAAGAGGCTACACCTTC
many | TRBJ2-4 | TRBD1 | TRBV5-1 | CASSPGTGDKNIQYF | TGCGCCAGCAGCCCCGGGACAGGAGACAAAAACATTCAGTACTTC
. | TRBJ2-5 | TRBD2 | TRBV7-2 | CASSLGGSGRVQETQYF | TGTGCCAGCAGCTTAGGCGGTAGCGGGAGGGTTCAAGAGACCCAGTACTTC
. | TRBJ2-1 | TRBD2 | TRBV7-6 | CASSLNGRTDEQFF | TGTGCCAGCAGCTTAAACGGGAGGACCGATGAGCAGTTCTTC
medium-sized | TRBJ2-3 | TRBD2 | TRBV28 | CASSYDFRLGGRVSTDTQYF | TGTGCCAGCAGTTATGATTTTCGGTTGGGCGGGAGGGTGAGCACAGATACGCAGTATTTT
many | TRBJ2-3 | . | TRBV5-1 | CASSLSTSTDTQYF | TGCGCCAGCAGCTTGAGCACAAGCACAGATACGCAGTATTTT